The clone carrying this T cell receptor (beta chain) was recorded many times. This specimen comes from a study of T cells in Graves' hyperthyroidism and ophthalmopathy. The CDR3 is made up of 14 amino acids. The V and J ends lost 5 bases and 4 bases respectively, with 14 bases between them. The germline CDR1 and CDR2 sequences are PRHDT and FYEKMQ (reference sequence). Amplified regions were TCR beta CDR3 sequences from RNA transcripts. During a first-round RT-PCR of the TCR CDR3, the HTBI primer set was used. In TCRdb, the multiplex PCR reads were re-called with MiXCR into one record per CDR3 protein. Of 340,000 or so distinct CDR3 sequences listed, around a fifth are singletons. Together with thyroid ultrasound, orbital computed tomography, serum thyroxine and TRAb, clinical symptoms were used for diagnoses.

The sequence derives from a woman aged 45 to 65 with Graves' hyperthyroidism. Source material: blood. The gene calls are TRBV13 and TRBJ1-1, with a weak D call TRBD1 (5 bases). In nucleotides, the CDR3 is TGTGCCAGCAGCCTCCGGGACTTAGCCACTGAAGCTTTCTTT. It encodes CASSLRDLATEAFF. Complete variable domain (other parts from reference TRBV13 and TRBJ1-1): AAGVIQSPRHLIKEKRETATLKCYPIPRHDTVYWYQQGPGQDPQFLISFYEKMQSDKGSIPDRFSAQQFSDYHSELNMSSLELGDSALYFCASSLRDLATEAFFGQGTRLTVV.